One and the same sample provided the 17 T cell receptor beta chains below, sequenced in a study of response to subunit inactivated influenza vaccine. TCRdb used MiXCR to reprocess the RT-PCR reads, holding one entry per CDR3 protein. This table holds 590,000 or so distinct CDR3 sequences, 12% to 15% found once. This specimen consisted of PBMCs from blood, obtained approximately 15 days before vaccination. The receptors were gathered from a man in his fifties who received an inactivated influenza vaccine.

This clonotype was observed a handful of times. The gene calls are TRBV11-2 and TRBJ2-7; 9 bases agree with TRBD1. V dropped 2 bases and J dropped 7; count of bases not matched to a gene: 6. Germline assignment: CDR1 SGHAT and CDR2 FQNNGV. This CDR3 is 14 amino acids long. As DNA, the CDR3 is TGTGCCAGCAGCTTAAATACAGGGGGCATTGAGCAGTACTTC. It translates to CASSLNTGGIEQYF.

This clonotype came up a few times. V usage is TRBV21-1 and J usage is TRBJ1-5. TRBV21-1 is tagged as a pseudogene. CDR3 length: 14 amino acids. In DNA, the CDR3 is TGTGCCAGCAGCAAATTTCATAGGAATCAGCCCCAGCATTTT. Protein product: CASSKFHRNQPQHF.

This clonotype has only a few counts. The chain is built from TRBV28 and TRBJ2-7, with 8 bases fitting TRBD1. Germline CDR1 MDHEN, CDR2 SYDVKM. V trimming: 6 bases; J trimming: 4 bases; junction bases outside the gene matches: 11. The CDR3 is 15 residues long. CDR3 in amino acids: CASRGNSGQAYEQYF. CDR3 nucleotides: TGTGCCAGCAGGGGGAATTCGGGACAGGCTTACGAGCAGTACTTC.

The V call is TRBV5-1, the J call TRBJ2-2; the D is unclear. Trimming took off 4 bases at V and 1 base at J, with 8 bases between the two ends. This CDR3 has 14 amino acids. Germline V gene sequence: CDR1 SGHRS, CDR2 YFSETQ. The CDR3 DNA follows: TGCGCCAGCAGCCCCTTACAGAACACCGGGGAGCTGTTTTTT. Translating gives CASSPLQNTGELFF.

There are a few counts of this clonotype. The chain has TRBV12-3 or TRBV12-4 and TRBJ2-7; no reliable D call. The CDR3 is 13 amino acids. V dropped 1 base and J dropped 4 bases, with 8 bases sitting between them. CDR3 nucleotide sequence: TGTGCCAGCAGTTTAGTACAGTTTTACGAGCAGTACTTC. Its translation is CASSLVQFYEQYF.

This chain connects TRBV4-3 to TRBJ2-7; 7 bases match TRBD1. V gave up 4 bases and J gave up 2 bases; unmatched junction bases: 8. This CDR3 region has 15 residues. CDR1 is LGHNA, CDR2 YSLEER, per germline. In nucleotides, the CDR3 is TGCGCCAGCAGCCCCTCGAAGACAGGGACCTACGAGCAGTACTTC. Translating it yields CASSPSKTGTYEQYF.

The rearrangement links TRBV6-2 or TRBV6-3 to TRBJ2-7; 13 bases align to TRBD2. CDR3 length: 18 residues. Germline CDR1 MNHEY, CDR2 SVGEGT. The V and J ends lost 4 bases and 2 bases, in that order; junction bases with no gene match: 11. CDR3 bases: TGTGCCAGCAGTTTGGTGGGACTAGCGGGGTTCCTCGCCTACGAGCAGTACTTC. Translated, it gives CASSLVGLAGFLAYEQYF.

This clonotype occurred a few times. The chain couples TRBV6-2 or TRBV6-3 to TRBJ1-1; TRBD1 aligns across 10 bases. The CDR3 contains 17 residues. CDR1 and CDR2 from the germline V gene are MNHEY and SVGEGT. Trimming cost V 6 bases and J 0 bases; bases outside gene matches: 10. The CDR3 spells CASRPWGTGAMNTEAFF. DNA for the CDR3: TGTGCCAGCAGGCCTTGGGGGACAGGGGCTATGAACACTGAAGCTTTCTTT.

The table lists this clonotype with a few counts. V usage is TRBV20-1 and J usage is TRBJ2-1; 10 positions agree with TRBD1. Germline V lookup: CDR1 DFQATT, CDR2 SNEGSKA (reference sequence). This CDR3 region has 14 residues. V trimming: 6 bases; J trimming: 7 bases; junction bases outside the gene matches: 9. In DNA, the CDR3 is TGCAGTGCCAGTAAGGGACAGGGGAGGAATGAGCAGTTCTTC. Translating gives CSASKGQGRNEQFF.

The chain is built from TRBV5-1 and TRBJ1-1; D is perhaps TRBD1 (5 bases). V was cut by 0 bases and J by 0 bases, with 9 bases left in between. The CDR3 sequence is 15 residues long. Germline V gives CDR1 SGHRS, CDR2 YFSETQ. The CDR3 DNA is TGCGCCAGCAGCTTGGAGGGGAGCATGAACACTGAAGCTTTCTTT. Its protein is CASSLEGSMNTEAFF.

This clonotype showed up just a few times. The chain carries TRBV12-3 or TRBV12-4 and TRBJ2-7; no clear D. The CDR3 extends over 12 amino acids. V lost 5 bases, J lost 2 bases, and 7 bases lay in between. CDR3 nucleotide sequence: TGTGCCAGCAGTAAGCCCGCCTACGAGCAGTACTTC. Protein: CASSKPAYEQYF.

This clonotype was recorded many times. V usage is TRBV11-2 and J usage is TRBJ2-5; TRBD1 or TRBD2 may be the D gene (6 bases each). The CDR3 runs 15 residues. Looked up from germline, CDR1 is SGHAT and CDR2 is FQNNGV. The V end lost 1 base, the J end lost 5 bases, and 14 bases lay between the germline ends. The CDR3 loop reads CASSLVGGSPETQYF. The CDR3 nucleotides are TGTGCCAGCAGCTTAGTAGGGGGGAGCCCGGAGACCCAGTACTTC.

This clonotype was counted between two and nine times. The chain has TRBV18 and TRBJ2-5; D may match TRBD1 or TRBD2 (5 bases each). Germline V lookup: CDR1 KGHSH, CDR2 LQKENI. CDR3 length: 13 amino acids. Trimming left V 3 bases short and J 5 bases short, with 10 bases between. The CDR3 nucleotides are TGTGCCAGCTCACCCGGGACGTGGGAGACCCAGTACTTC. Amino acid sequence: CASSPGTWETQYF.

At least ten counts were recorded for this clonotype. The gene calls are TRBV4-2 and TRBJ1-4; D not resolved. The CDR3 extends over 16 amino acids. V was pared by 0 bases and J by 4 bases, with 12 bases between. Per germline, CDR1 LGHNA and CDR2 YNFKEQ. CDR3 nucleotides: TGTGCCAGCAGCCAAGATACAAAGAGCTATAATGAAAAACTGTTTTTT. The encoded protein is CASSQDTKSYNEKLFF.

This clonotype was detected a few times. The CDR3 DNA reads TGTGCCAGCAGCCCGGGGACAGTACTTAATCAGCCCCAGCATTTT. Its protein product is CASSPGTVLNQPQHF. The genes are TRBV7-2 and TRBJ1-5; 7 bases agree with TRBD1. V lost 5 bases and J lost 4; bases outside the gene matches: 8. CDR3 length equals 15 residues. In germline, CDR1 is SGHTA, CDR2 FQGNSA.

V usage is TRBV6-2 or TRBV6-3 and J usage is TRBJ2-7, with 15 bases matching TRBD2. Germline-derived CDR1 and CDR2 are MNHEY and SVGEGT. The ends lost 5 bases at V and 13 bases at J; junction bases unmatched: 9. The CDR3 is 14 residues long. Here the CDR3 DNA reads TGTGCCAGCAGTGGGGGACTAGCGGGAGGACCCACATACTTC. This translates into CASSGGLAGGPTYF.

This rearrangement joins TRBV12-3 or TRBV12-4 to TRBJ2-7; possibly TRBD1 for D (6 bases). Trimming removed 3 bases from V and 3 bases from J, with 12 bases in between. There are 14 residues in the CDR3. The CDR3 protein is CASSFGDTDYEQYF. In nucleotides, the CDR3 is TGTGCCAGCAGTTTTGGGGACACAGACTACGAGCAGTACTTC.